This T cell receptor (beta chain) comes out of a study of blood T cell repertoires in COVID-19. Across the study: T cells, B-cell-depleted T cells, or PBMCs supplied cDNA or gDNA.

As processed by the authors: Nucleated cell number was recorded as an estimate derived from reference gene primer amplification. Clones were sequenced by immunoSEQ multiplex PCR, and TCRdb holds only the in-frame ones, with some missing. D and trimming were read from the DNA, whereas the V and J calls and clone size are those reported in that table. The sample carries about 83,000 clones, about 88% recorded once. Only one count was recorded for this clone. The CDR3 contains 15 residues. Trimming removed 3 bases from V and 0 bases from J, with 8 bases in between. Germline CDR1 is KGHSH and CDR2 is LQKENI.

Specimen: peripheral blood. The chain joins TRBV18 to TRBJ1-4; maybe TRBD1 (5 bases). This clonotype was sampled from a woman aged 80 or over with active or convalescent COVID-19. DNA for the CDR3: TGTGCCAGCTCACCTGGGGGGGCAACTAATGAAAAACTGTTTTTT. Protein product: CASSPGGATNEKLFF. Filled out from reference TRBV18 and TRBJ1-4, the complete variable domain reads NAGVMQNPRHLVRRRGQEARLRCSPMKGHSHVYWYRQLPEEGLKFMVYLQKENIIDESGMPKERFSAEFPKEGPSILRIQQVVRGDSAAYFCASSPGGATNEKLFFGSGTQLSVL.